Reported below is one T cell receptor (beta chain). This entry is derived from a study of cytomegalovirus exposure and HLA in healthy donors. Both 60 Vbeta primers and 13 Jbeta primers went into the PCR. In the study's own analysis: A later analysis counted about 80 million unique TCR beta chains, around 12 million shared. The data were produced by immunoSEQ multiplex PCR, yet TCRdb's version contains in-frame clones alone and is incomplete. That table furnishes V, J and clone size, whereas the DNA furnished D and trimming. This table has about 140,000 clones, around 80% appearing once. The CDR3 is made up of 18 amino acids. Per the germline V gene, CDR1 is GTSNPN and CDR2 is SVGIG (reference sequence). V lost 2 bases and J lost 5; bases outside the gene matches: 17.

The receptor comes from a woman aged 35 to 49 in good health and CMV-seronegative. The chain employs TRBV30 and TRBJ2-5; the match to TRBD2 covers 10 bases. The material sequenced was PBMCs. This CDR3 reads CAWSPRTSGVQSGETQYF. CDR3 bases: TGTGCCTGGAGTCCTCGGACTAGCGGCGTCCAATCCGGGGAGACCCAGTACTTC.